The present entry profiles one TCR beta chain with its context. Its antigen is still unknown. Within one base of it there is no much larger clone, and no base qualities were kept. In the prospective study, participants were about 18 to 95 years old, resided in about two dozen geographic areas of the United States, and were enrolled through a virtual design. Cohort assignment in the prospective study relied on participant-reported clinical history from a screening survey and a study questionnaire. Exposed participants had been in contact with someone with a PCR-confirmed or clinician-diagnosed COVID-19 case within 2 weeks of study entry. Mobile phlebotomists in the prospective study collected whole blood, serum and a nasopharyngeal or oropharyngeal swab from every participant. Additional blood draws and questionnaires over a 2-month period could optionally be provided by prospective study participants. Blood samples from the prospective study were shipped frozen or at room temperature prior to DNA extraction.

The data derive from a study of blood T cell repertoires in COVID-19 (dated by TCRdb to 2020 to 2022). Study-wide context: Samples from collaborators originated in the United States, Italy and Spain and spanned both the acute and convalescent phases of COVID-19. The prospective study material was composed of cDNA or gDNA derived from T cells, B-cell-depleted T cells, or PBMCs. Subjects who had been exposed to COVID-19, were actively infected with it, or had recovered from it provided the deeply sampled blood TCRbeta repertoires that made up the dataset. A freely available public database, intended as a resource for researchers studying the immune response to SARS-CoV-2, is where the repertoires were released. The samples were drawn from two sources: the first 160 participants of the ongoing ImmuneRACE study, and fewer than 1,500 subjects contributed by 6 global collaborators. The sample metadata nearly always contained a de-identified subject ID, COVID-19 status, age in years and sex. HLA class I and class II types, where available, came from metadata supplied by the sample provider rather than from assay-based typing.

TCRbeta CDR3 regions were amplified from genomic DNA by means of the immunoSEQ Assay, a bias-controlled multiplex PCR. Per the source publication's procedure: The number of nucleated cells in each sample was estimated from the amplification of reference gene primers within the assay. To quantify the absolute abundance of each unique TCRbeta CDR3 rearrangement, sequence reads were collapsed and filtered. For each sample, productive Simpson clonality was calculated as the square root of Simpson's diversity index across productive rearrangements. TCRdb obtained this table from immuneACCESS and retained in-frame rearrangements with V and J assigned. These tables miss some clones; where compared with another copy, unresolved V genes account for less than half of the shortfall, and the remainder is unexplained. V and J calls and clone size are those listed in that table; D and trimming were worked out from the DNA. Recorded for this sample are approximately 340,000 clones; approximately 90% of them occurred a single time. Roughly 0.9% of the sample is in the top ten clones.

Overall study results and their limits: The amount of clinical and demographic metadata varied by source and participant and was provided uncurated.

From V the trimming removes 2 bases and from J it removes 3 bases, while the gene matches leave 6 bases of the junction unaccounted for. CDR1 and CDR2, looked up from the germline V gene, are SGHTA and FQGNSA. The CDR3 numbers 17 residues from cysteine through phenylalanine. Just the 51-base CDR3 DNA is kept, in frame starting at base 1. The chain links TRBV7-2 with TRBJ2-2; TRBD2 lines up with 10 middle nucleotides. Sequencing was carried out using PBMCs or T cells enriched from blood (not recorded which). The source of this sequence is a middle-aged woman who had been exposed to COVID-19. This receptor has the CDR3 CASSLTSSGSYTGELFF. The nucleotides read TGTGCCAGCAGCTTAACCTCTAGCGGGAGCTACACCGGGGAGCTGTTTTTT.